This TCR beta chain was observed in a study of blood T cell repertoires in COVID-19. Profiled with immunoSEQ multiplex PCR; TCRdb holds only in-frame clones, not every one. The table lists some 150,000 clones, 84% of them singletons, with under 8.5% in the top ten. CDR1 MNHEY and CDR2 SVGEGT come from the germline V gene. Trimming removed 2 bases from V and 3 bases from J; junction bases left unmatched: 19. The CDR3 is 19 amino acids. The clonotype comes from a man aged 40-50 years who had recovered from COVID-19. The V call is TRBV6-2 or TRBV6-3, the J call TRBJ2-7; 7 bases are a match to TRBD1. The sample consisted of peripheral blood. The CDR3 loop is CASSYHRDSLIPFFYEQYF. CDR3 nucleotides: TGTGCCAGCAGTTACCACCGGGACAGCCTTATACCGTTCTTCTACGAGCAGTACTTC.